This passage covers 8 T cell receptor beta chains from one sample sequenced in a study of cytomegalovirus exposure and HLA in healthy donors. The PCR made use of 60 Vbeta and 13 Jbeta primers. The table came from immunoSEQ multiplex PCR; TCRdb's copy has only in-frame clones and leaves some out. The profile covers tens of thousands of clones, with around 67% appearing a single time and 6.5% to 7.5% taken by the ten largest. Material for sequencing was PBMCs. The receptors shown here come from a woman aged 45-59 years in good health and CMV-seropositive.

This chain joins TRBV30 and TRBJ1-1, with D tentatively TRBD1 (6 bases). The CDR3 is 12 amino acids. The V end was cut by 5 bases, the J end by 7 bases, with 14 bases between. The germline V gene encodes CDR1 GTSNPN and CDR2 SVGIG (reference sequence). CDR3 amino acids: CAWGGVQGEAFF. The CDR3 bases are TGTGCCTGGGGGGGGGTACAGGGTGAAGCTTTCTTT.

The chain carries TRBV5-6 and TRBJ1-6; TRBD1 matches at 10 bases. Germline lookup yields CDR1 SGHDT and CDR2 YYEEEE. With V trimmed by 3 bases and J by 14 bases, 5 bases remained unmatched. This CDR3 contains 13 residues. CDR3 amino acids: CASSSSGTGALHF. The CDR3 coding sequence is TGTGCCAGCAGCTCAAGTGGGACAGGGGCCCTCCACTTT.

This clone was seen a single time. The rearrangement uses TRBV19 and TRBJ1-2; 9 bases map to TRBD1. The CDR3 is made up of 14 amino acids. V was clipped by 3 bases and J by 5 bases; unmatched bases: 4. Looked up from germline, CDR1 is LNHDA and CDR2 is SQIVND (reference sequence). In DNA form, the CDR3 reads TGTGCCAGTAGTATTGGGACAGGGTCATATGGCTACACCTTC. Protein product: CASSIGTGSYGYTF.

V is TRBV11-2 and J is TRBJ1-2; 9 bases line up with TRBD1. The J segment lost 4 bases and the V segment lost 1 base, leaving 4 bases of the junction unmatched. The CDR3 has 15 residues. Per germline, CDR1 SGHAT and CDR2 FQNNGV. CDR3 in amino acids: CASSLGTGGTYGYTF. In nucleotides, the CDR3 is TGTGCCAGCAGCTTAGGAACAGGGGGCACCTATGGCTACACCTTC.

The chain links TRBV6-1 to TRBJ2-3; 8 bases line up with TRBD1. Germline CDR1 is MNHNS and CDR2 is SASEGT. The CDR3 has 13 residues. The junction had 6 bases not matched to a gene; V was cut back by 8 bases and J by 5 bases. The CDR3 sequence: CASSRGQGDTQYF. CDR3 DNA sequence: TGTGCCAGCTCCAGGGGGCAAGGAGATACGCAGTATTTT.

This clone was found once. V is TRBV7-8 and J is TRBJ1-5, with TRBD1 identical over 9 bases. Trimming cost V 5 bases and J 3 bases; bases outside gene matches: 2. CDR3 length: 14 amino acids. Germline V lookup: CDR1 SGHVS, CDR2 FQNEAQ. The CDR3 is CASSRTGDNQPQHF. The CDR3 DNA reads TGTGCCAGCAGCCGGACAGGGGACAATCAGCCCCAGCATTTT.

This chain uses TRBV14 with TRBJ2-2; TRBD1 aligns across 8 bases. Germline assignment: CDR1 SGHDN and CDR2 FVKESK. Unmatched junction bases numbered 5, after V lost 4 bases and J lost 4 bases. The CDR3 length is 15 residues. The CDR3 protein is CASSPQDRVTGELFF. CDR3 coding DNA: TGTGCCAGCAGCCCCCAGGACAGGGTCACCGGGGAGCTGTTTTTT. The full variable domain, in which reference TRBV14 and TRBJ2-2 provide the parts outside the CDR3, is EAGVTQFPSHSVIEKGQTVTLRCDPISGHDNLYWYRRVMGKEIKFLLHFVKESKQDESGMPNNRFLAERTGGTYSTLKVQPAELEDSGVYFCASSPQDRVTGELFFGEGSRLTVL.

The chain's CDR3 is CASTAHDGGPAEAFF. In DNA, the CDR3 is TGTGCCAGCACTGCCCACGACGGAGGGCCCGCTGAAGCTTTCTTT. This chain connects TRBV9 to TRBJ1-1; no reliable D call. This CDR3 is 15 amino acids long. Trimming left V 6 bases short and J 6 bases short, with 21 bases between. The germline gives CDR1 SGDLS, CDR2 YYNGEE.